One sample yielded the 21 T cell receptor beta chains listed below, sequenced in a study of blood T cells in healthy people across ages. PCR was performed a second time for about 6 to 12 cycles using a sample-barcoded 5' primer and a J-beta primer mix. MiXCR was run by TCRdb on the 5' RACE reads, yielding one entry per CDR3 protein. The sample has over a million distinct CDR3 sequences, 35% to 45% seen once. The sequencing input was blood. The receptors derive from a woman between 18 and 29 years old in good health.

The chain joins TRBV12-5 to TRBJ1-1; TRBD1 might be the D (5 bases). The CDR3 totals 13 residues. Deletions cut 7 bases from V and 6 bases from J, with 15 bases between. CDR1 and CDR2 (germline): LGHNT, FRNRAP. The CDR3 nucleotides read TGTGCTAGTGCTCTAGGGGAAGGACCTGAAGCTTTCTTT. Amino acids: CASALGEGPEAFF.

The chain combines TRBV12-3 or TRBV12-4 with TRBJ1-4, with D possibly being TRBD1 (5 bases). CDR3 length: 13 residues. The V end was cut by 5 bases, the J end by 8 bases, with 12 bases between. CDR3 in amino acids: CASSVMEGEKLFF. The DNA of the CDR3 is TGTGCCAGCAGTGTAATGGAGGGGGAAAAACTGTTTTTT.

As for this clonotype: At one end, the junction sequence differs from germline, possibly due to a read error. V is TRBV7-7 and J is TRBJ2-7, with TRBD2 matching 10 bases. There are 15 residues in the CDR3. Germline V CDR1 and CDR2: SSHAT, FNYEAQ (reference sequence). The CDR3 DNA reads TGTGCTAGCAGCTCACTAGCGGGACCCTCCGACGAGCAGTACTTC. Residues: CASSSLAGPSDEQYF.

The chain links TRBV20-1 to TRBJ2-7, with 9 bases identical to TRBD2. The J call may be in error: the DNA end matches TRBJ2-5 better. In germline, CDR1 is DFQATT, CDR2 SNEGSKA (reference sequence). CDR3 length: 14 residues. CDR3 amino acids: CSARETSGQETQYF. CDR3 sequence (DNA): TGCAGTGCTAGAGAGACTAGCGGACAAGAGACCCAGTACTTC.

V and J are TRBV12-3 or TRBV12-4 and TRBJ1-2; 7 nucleotides align to TRBD1. The CDR3 length is 13 residues. Trimming cost V 6 bases and J 6 bases; bases outside gene matches: 7. In DNA, the CDR3 is TGTGCCAGCAGCAAAGACAGGGTTAATGGCTACACCTTC. Translation: CASSKDRVNGYTF.

This clonotype was recorded many times. The chain recombines TRBV7-2 with TRBJ2-7; D assignment may be TRBD1 or TRBD2 (5 bases each). The CDR3 runs 15 residues. Germline CDR1 is SGHTA and CDR2 is FQGNSA. V lost 3 bases and J 1 base, leaving 13 bases between the germline ends. Here the CDR3 reads CASSFGPGPSYEQYF. CDR3 DNA: TGTGCCAGCAGCTTTGGGCCGGGACCGTCCTACGAGCAGTACTTC. The whole variable domain, filled in from reference TRBV7-2 and TRBJ2-7, reads GAGVSQSPSNKVTEKGKDVELRCDPISGHTALYWYRQSLGQGLEFLIYFQGNSAPDKSGLPSDRFSAERTGGSVSTLTIQRTQQEDSAVYLCASSFGPGPSYEQYFGPGTRLTVT.

The CDR3 coding sequence is TGCGCCAGCAGCCCGAGGTCCCTTCGGGATGAGCAGTTCTTC. It is translated as CASSPRSLRDEQFF. The chain is built from TRBV4-1 and TRBJ2-1; D uncertain. Germline V lookup: CDR1 MGHRA, CDR2 YSYEKL. The V end was cut by 4 bases, the J end by 8 bases, with 15 bases between. This CDR3 region has 14 residues.

V usage is TRBV9 and J usage is TRBJ2-5; the D is unclear. The V end was cut by 0 bases, the J end by 7 bases, with 16 bases between. The CDR3 length is 15 residues. CDR1 and CDR2 (germline): SGDLS, YYNGEE. CDR3 in DNA: TGTGCCAGCAGCGTAGCTAAGCTTGGCATGGGGACCCAGTACTTC. Encoded protein: CASSVAKLGMGTQYF.

With respect to this clonotype: This may stem from a read error, because a much larger clone lies one nucleotide away. The chain combines TRBV20-1 with TRBJ2-3, with D maybe TRBD1 (6 bases). Looked up from germline, CDR1 is DFQATT and CDR2 is SNEGSKA (reference sequence). The CDR3 has 15 amino acids. The V and J ends lost 2 bases and 3 bases respectively, with 15 bases between them. The CDR3 DNA reads as TGCAGTGCTAGACGGAACAGGGAGTTTACAGATACGCAGTATTTT. It yields the protein CSARRNREFTDTQYF.

The V gene is TRBV18, the J gene TRBJ1-4; 12 positions agree with TRBD1. CDR3 length: 16 residues. With V trimmed by 4 bases and J by 3 bases, 3 bases remained unmatched. Germline V lookup: CDR1 KGHSH, CDR2 LQKENI. The CDR3 nucleotides are TGTGCCAGCTCACGGGACAGGGGGCGTCCTAATGAAAAACTGTTTTTT. As protein: CASSRDRGRPNEKLFF.

This clonotype showed up just a few times. The chain is built from TRBV20-1 and TRBJ2-7; 9 bases fit TRBD2. Germline CDR1 reads DFQATT; CDR2 reads SNEGSKA (reference sequence). This CDR3 spans 16 amino acids. V was clipped by 1 base and J by 2 bases; unmatched bases: 9. CDR3: CSARGGSGRSPYEQYF. The CDR3 region has the DNA TGCAGTGCTAGAGGGGGTAGCGGGAGATCCCCCTACGAGCAGTACTTC.

The genes are TRBV6-2 or TRBV6-3 and TRBJ2-3; D might be TRBD2 (6 bases). CDR3 length equals 16 residues. Germline CDR1 is MNHEY and CDR2 is SVGEGT. V lost 4 bases and J lost 2, with 16 bases in between. Here the CDR3 reads CASSSTRGRHTDTQYF. CDR3 DNA: TGTGCCAGCAGTTCCACGCGGGGACGTCACACAGATACGCAGTATTTT.

The CDR3: CASSPRHPGTDTQYF. The CDR3 DNA sequence: TGTGCCAGCAGCCCCAGACATCCTGGTACAGATACGCAGTATTTT. V and J are TRBV7-9 and TRBJ2-3, with D hard to call. Germline values: CDR1 SEHNR, CDR2 FQNEAQ (reference sequence). There are 15 residues in the CDR3. The V and J ends lost 5 bases and 3 bases respectively, with 15 bases between them.

This clonotype was observed a few times. This chain links TRBV6-2 or TRBV6-3 with TRBJ1-5, with 8 bases lining up with TRBD1. Trimming cost V 10 bases and J 1 base; bases outside gene matches: 3. Per germline, CDR1 MNHEY and CDR2 SVGEGT. This CDR3 contains 13 residues. CDR3 bases: TGTGCCACCGGACAGGGCAGCAATCAGCCCCAGCATTTT. It encodes CATGQGSNQPQHF.

This clonotype showed up just a few times. The chain is built from TRBV3-1 and TRBJ2-5, with 8 bases matching TRBD2. V shed 4 bases and J 5 bases; nucleotides not matched to a gene: 9. The CDR3 covers 15 residues. Germline assignment: CDR1 LGHDT and CDR2 YNNKEL (reference sequence). The CDR3: CASSRDSGNTETQYF. DNA for the CDR3: TGTGCCAGCAGCCGAGATAGCGGGAATACGGAGACCCAGTACTTC.

The V and J genes are TRBV6-5 and TRBJ2-1; D unclear. V was trimmed by 2 bases and J by 2 bases, leaving 13 bases between them. Germline CDR1 reads MNHEY; CDR2 reads SVGAGI. The CDR3 has 16 amino acids. The CDR3 DNA sequence: TGTGCCAGCAGTTACGTCGCCTCGTTCGCCTACAATGAGCAGTTCTTC. Its translation is CASSYVASFAYNEQFF.

This clonotype showed up just a few times. The V and J genes are TRBV6-6 and TRBJ2-3; 8 nucleotides align to TRBD2. The CDR3 covers 16 residues. V shed 4 bases, J shed 0 bases, and the junction held 6 bases outside the gene matches. Germline assignment: CDR1 MNHNY and CDR2 SVGAGI (reference sequence). DNA for the CDR3: TGTGCCAGCAGTTTACTAGCGGCCCCTAGCACAGATACGCAGTATTTT. This sequence encodes CASSLLAAPSTDTQYF.

This clonotype was detected a few times. The V and J genes are TRBV6-2 or TRBV6-3 and TRBJ1-1; no reliable D call. The V gene lost 6 bases and the J gene lost 10 bases, with 15 bases spanning the gap. Per germline, CDR1 MNHEY and CDR2 SVGEGT. The CDR3 extends over 12 amino acids. CDR3 in DNA: TGTGCCAGCAGCACCGGCCGCCTTGGAGCTTTCTTT. Residues: CASSTGRLGAFF.

This rearrangement joins TRBV20-1 to TRBJ1-2; D is ambiguous. The CDR3 totals 12 residues. V lost 6 bases and J lost 7, with 15 bases in between. CDR1 is DFQATT, CDR2 SNEGSKA, per germline (reference sequence). The chain's CDR3 is CSALTLLSGYTF. In DNA, the CDR3 is TGCAGTGCCCTCACTCTCCTCTCTGGCTACACCTTC.

The CDR3 DNA reads TGTGCCAGCAGGCCGGGACACGGAAACACCGGGGAGCTGTTTTTT. Translation gives CASRPGHGNTGELFF. The chain joins TRBV12-3 or TRBV12-4 to TRBJ2-2; the D gene is possibly TRBD1 (6 bases). Trimming shortened V by 6 bases and J by 2 bases, and 13 bases separated the two germline ends. This CDR3 region has 15 residues.

This clonotype was recorded a few times. The gene calls are TRBV6-2 or TRBV6-3 and TRBJ2-1, with unresolved D. The CDR3 is made up of 15 amino acids. V was trimmed by 2 bases and J by 0 bases, leaving 8 bases between them. Germline values: CDR1 MNHEY, CDR2 SVGEGT. CDR3 nucleotides: TGTGCCAGCAGTTACCATGGCCTCTCCTACAATGAGCAGTTCTTC. Its translation is CASSYHGLSYNEQFF.